These 7 T cell receptor beta chains originate from one sample sequenced in a study of blood T cell repertoires in COVID-19. The table came from immunoSEQ multiplex PCR; TCRdb's copy has only in-frame clones and leaves some out. The sample has 250,000 or so clones, 86% seen once; the top ten hold 3%. The source material was peripheral blood. These receptors were obtained from a woman in her twenties or thirties with active or convalescent COVID-19.

The genes are TRBV28 and TRBJ2-2; no clear D gene. Germline-derived CDR1 and CDR2 are MDHEN and SYDVKM. The CDR3 runs 15 residues. Trimming pared 6 bases from V and 4 bases from J, leaving 15 bases between. The CDR3 DNA is TGTGCCAGCAGGCGAGGTCCGTCGGGCACCGGGGAGCTGTTTTTT. Its translation is CASRRGPSGTGELFF.

In this sample, this clone turned up once. The chain employs TRBV15 and TRBJ1-2; 8 bases match TRBD1. CDR1 and CDR2 (germline): LNHNV, YYDKDF (reference sequence). The V gene end was trimmed by 5 bases and the J gene end by 6 bases; junction bases not matched to a gene: 8. The CDR3 is 14 residues long. In DNA form, the CDR3 reads TGTGCCACCAGCGCCCGACAGGGGTTGGATGGCTACACCTTC. It translates to CATSARQGLDGYTF. The full variable domain, in which reference TRBV15 and TRBJ1-2 provide the parts outside the CDR3, is DAMVIQNPRYQVTQFGKPVTLSCSQTLNHNVMYWYQQKSSQAPKLLFHYYDKDFNNEADTPDNFQSRRPNTSFCFLDIRSPGLGDTAMYLCATSARQGLDGYTFGSGTRLTVV.

V is TRBV10-3 and J is TRBJ1-5; possible D gene TRBD1, 5 bases. The ends were cut back, 4 bases at V and 4 bases at J, with 11 bases in the middle. Per the germline V gene, CDR1 is ENHRY and CDR2 is SYGVKD. The CDR3 sequence is 14 residues long. In nucleotides, the CDR3 is TGTGCCATCAGTGGGGGGGATACTAATCAGCCCCAGCATTTT. It translates to CAISGGDTNQPQHF.

This rearrangement joins TRBV5-1 to TRBJ1-2; perhaps TRBD1 as D (5 bases). Germline-derived CDR1 and CDR2 are SGHRS and YFSETQ. This CDR3 spans 13 amino acids. Trimming stripped 2 bases from V and 3 bases from J, with 8 bases between. In nucleotides, the CDR3 is TGCGCCAGCAGCTTCGGGGGGGACTATGGCTACACCTTC. This translates into CASSFGGDYGYTF.

The V and J genes are TRBV7-3 and TRBJ2-5, with 7 bases fitting TRBD1. The germline gives CDR1 SGHTA, CDR2 FQGTGA. This CDR3 has 13 amino acids. The V gene end was trimmed by 5 bases and the J gene end by 5 bases; junction bases not matched to a gene: 5. CDR3 DNA sequence: TGTGCCAGCAGCAGGGGGCCGGGGGAGACCCAGTACTTC. This encodes CASSRGPGETQYF.

The chain combines TRBV6-4 with TRBJ1-2; D unclear. Germline V gene lookup returns CDR1 MRHNA and CDR2 SNTAGT. Trimming pared 7 bases from V and 8 bases from J, leaving 8 bases between. This CDR3 has 10 residues. The CDR3 spells CASIGSGYTF. CDR3 DNA: TGTGCCAGCATCGGGAGCGGCTACACCTTC.

The chain uses TRBV4-3 and TRBJ2-1; D ambiguous. The CDR3 extends over 15 amino acids. Germline V gene data show CDR1 as LGHNA and CDR2 as YSLEER. Trimming left V 0 bases short and J 0 bases short, with 6 bases between. CDR3 DNA: TGCGCCAGCAGCCAAGATTATAGCTCCTACAATGAGCAGTTCTTC. This translates into CASSQDYSSYNEQFF.